The 27 T cell receptor beta chains in this list originate from one sample, sequenced in a study of radiotherapy plus CTLA-4 blockade in lung cancer. Assay: immunoSEQ multiplex PCR; the TCRdb copy retains only in-frame clones and omits some. The sample includes over 75,000 clones, roughly four fifths of them seen just once. The specimen comprised peripheral blood, sampled from a patient treated with radiotherapy plus ipilimumab. The receptors stem from a human donor with non-small cell lung cancer who had stable disease on radiotherapy plus ipilimumab.

V is TRBV6-6 and J is TRBJ2-2, with D unclear. CDR1 and CDR2 (germline): MNHNY, SVGAGI (reference sequence). The CDR3 extends over 12 amino acids. Trimming shortened V by 3 bases and J by 6 bases, and 5 bases separated the two germline ends. The CDR3 coding sequence is TGTGCCAGCAGTTATGGCCCCGGGGAGCTGTTTTTT. Its translation: CASSYGPGELFF.

This chain uses TRBV11-2 with TRBJ1-4; D gene ambiguous. The V end lost 3 bases, the J end lost 4 bases, and 6 bases lay between the germline ends. Germline CDR1 SGHAT, CDR2 FQNNGV. CDR3 length equals 13 residues. As DNA, the CDR3 is TGTGCCAGCAGCTTGCTCCGTAATGAAAAACTGTTTTTT. Translation gives CASSLLRNEKLFF. The full variable domain, with the rest looked up from reference TRBV11-2 and TRBJ1-4, is EAGVAQSPRYKIIEKRQSVAFWCNPISGHATLYWYQQILGQGPKLLIQFQNNGVVDDSQLPKDRFSAERLKGVDSTLKIQPAKLEDSAVYLCASSLLRNEKLFFGSGTQLSVL.

V and J are TRBV5-1 and TRBJ1-4; D is unclear. The germline V and J ends were trimmed by 4 bases and 8 bases, with 18 bases remaining between them. Germline assignment: CDR1 SGHRS and CDR2 YFSETQ. The CDR3 is 15 residues long. The CDR3 DNA reads TGCGCCAGCAGCCCTTCAAGTCCGGCCAGCGAAAAACTGTTTTTT. It is translated as CASSPSSPASEKLFF.

The chain is built from TRBV6-1 and TRBJ1-3; D not certain. Trimming stripped 4 bases from V and 0 bases from J, with 10 bases between. The CDR3 is 15 amino acids. Germline V lookup: CDR1 MNHNS, CDR2 SASEGT. CDR3 region: CASSVTVSSGNTIYF. As DNA, the CDR3 is TGTGCCAGCAGTGTTACAGTAAGCTCTGGAAACACCATATATTTT.

The V gene is TRBV9, the J gene TRBJ1-6; 10 nucleotides agree with TRBD1. This CDR3 has 15 residues. Germline loops: CDR1 SGDLS, CDR2 YYNGEE. V shed 3 bases, J shed 10 bases, and the junction held 7 bases outside the gene matches. CDR3 nucleotides: TGTGCCAGCAGCGAAACCGGGACAGGGGTATCACCCCTCCACTTT. Encoded protein: CASSETGTGVSPLHF.

The chain links TRBV9 to TRBJ2-5, with D maybe TRBD1 (6 bases). Germline V gives CDR1 SGDLS, CDR2 YYNGEE. CDR3 size: 15 residues. The V end was cut by 4 bases, the J end by 5 bases, with 18 bases between. The CDR3 loop is CASSRSGGGLETQYF. CDR3 coding DNA: TGTGCCAGCAGCCGGAGTGGTGGGGGCCTCGAGACCCAGTACTTC.

The rearrangement joins TRBV7-9 to TRBJ2-7, with 9 bases aligning to TRBD1. Trimming cost V 4 bases and J 0 bases; bases outside gene matches: 4. CDR3 length: 15 amino acids. CDR1 and CDR2 from the germline V gene are SEHNR and FQNEAQ (reference sequence). CDR3 sequence reads: CASSSRDRASYEQYF. Written as DNA, the CDR3 is TGTGCCAGCAGCTCCCGGGACAGGGCCTCCTACGAGCAGTACTTC.

This chain links TRBV6-1 with TRBJ1-6; D ambiguous. This CDR3 contains 11 residues. Germline V gene data show CDR1 as MNHNS and CDR2 as SASEGT. V was shortened by 2 bases and J by 9 bases, with 2 bases between the two germline ends. The CDR3 reads CASSESSPLHF. Here the CDR3 DNA reads TGTGCCAGCAGTGAAAGTTCACCCCTCCACTTT.

V is TRBV30 and J is TRBJ2-1; 7 bases map to TRBD2. Trimming removed 5 bases from V and 6 bases from J; junction bases left unmatched: 16. Germline V gives CDR1 GTSNPN, CDR2 SVGIG (reference sequence). CDR3 length: 16 amino acids. The DNA of the CDR3 is TGTGCCTGGGGTGGGGGAGGGAGCGGAACCATCAATGAGCAGTTCTTC. Amino acids: CAWGGGGSGTINEQFF.

This clone is a singleton in its sample. The chain joins TRBV7-2 to TRBJ2-1, with TRBD2 matching over 12 bases. Germline values: CDR1 SGHTA, CDR2 FQGNSA. With 4 bases clipped from V and 9 bases from J, the junction kept 7 bases outside the gene matches. The CDR3 has 15 amino acids. The chain's CDR3 is CASSSPGTSGLEQFF. The CDR3 DNA follows: TGTGCCAGCAGCTCACCCGGGACTAGCGGGCTTGAGCAGTTCTTC. Variable domain in full (rest from reference TRBV7-2 and TRBJ2-1): GAGVSQSPSNKVTEKGKDVELRCDPISGHTALYWYRQSLGQGLEFLIYFQGNSAPDKSGLPSDRFSAERTGGSVSTLTIQRTQQEDSAVYLCASSSPGTSGLEQFFGPGTRLTVL.

The J gene is TRBJ1-1, the V gene TRBV6-5, with 8 bases lining up with TRBD1. The length of the CDR3 is 14 residues. Germline-derived CDR1 and CDR2 are MNHEY and SVGAGI. Unmatched junction bases numbered 14, after V lost 7 bases and J lost 10 bases. CDR3: CASIRPGQGARAFF. CDR3 in DNA: TGTGCCAGCATCCGCCCTGGGCAGGGGGCCAGAGCTTTCTTT.

V is TRBV19 and J is TRBJ2-2; D is perhaps TRBD1 (6 bases). V was shortened by 7 bases and J by 2 bases, with 11 bases between the two germline ends. The CDR3 covers 14 residues. Germline-derived CDR1 and CDR2 are LNHDA and SQIVND (reference sequence). The CDR3 bases are TGTGCCAGTAAAAAGGGACACAACACCGGGGAGCTGTTTTTT. Protein sequence: CASKKGHNTGELFF.

This rearrangement joins TRBV30 to TRBJ2-7; D gene uncertain. There are 12 residues in the CDR3. The germline V gene encodes CDR1 GTSNPN and CDR2 SVGIG (reference sequence). Deletions cut 0 bases from V and 3 bases from J, with 6 bases between. The CDR3 sequence is CAWSVQVYEQYF. The DNA of the CDR3 is TGTGCCTGGAGTGTCCAGGTCTACGAGCAGTACTTC.

This clone has a handful of counts. The chain joins TRBV28 to TRBJ2-7, with D unclear. Per the germline V gene, CDR1 is MDHEN and CDR2 is SYDVKM. V gave up 5 bases and J gave up 6 bases, with 11 bases separating them. The length of the CDR3 is 12 residues. CDR3 DNA sequence: TGTGCCAGCAGTCGATTGATAGGCGAGCAGTACTTC. This sequence encodes CASSRLIGEQYF.

V is TRBV30 and J is TRBJ2-5, with 7 bases matching TRBD2. The CDR3 covers 15 residues. CDR1 and CDR2 (germline): GTSNPN, SVGIG (reference sequence). The V segment lost 3 bases and the J segment 1 base; nucleotides outside the gene matches: 8. The CDR3 spells CAWSPWLAAQETQYF. The CDR3 region has the DNA TGTGCCTGGAGCCCGTGGCTAGCGGCCCAAGAGACCCAGTACTTC.

This chain links TRBV19 with TRBJ1-3, with D hard to call. With 4 bases removed from V and 2 bases from J, the gap between germline ends came to 9 bases. Per the germline V gene, CDR1 is LNHDA and CDR2 is SQIVND (reference sequence). The CDR3 has 14 residues. The CDR3 is CASSRRGAGNTIYF. The CDR3 DNA sequence: TGTGCCAGTAGTAGGCGGGGTGCTGGAAACACCATATATTTT.

This clone was seen more than once but under ten times. The gene calls are TRBV6-1 and TRBJ2-7; D tentatively fits TRBD1 or TRBD2 (5 bases each). From germline, CDR1 is MNHNS and CDR2 SASEGT. Trimming took off 6 bases at V and 0 bases at J, with 15 bases between the two ends. CDR3 length equals 15 residues. The CDR3 DNA reads TGTGCCAGCAGGCTCAGGGACGGGGACTCCTACGAGCAGTACTTC. Translation gives CASRLRDGDSYEQYF.

CDR3 residues: CGLKGRDEQYF. The CDR3 DNA follows: TGTGGCCTGAAGGGGCGCGACGAGCAGTACTTC. The chain recombines TRBV30 with TRBJ2-7, with D maybe TRBD1 (5 bases). The CDR3 has 11 residues. From germline, CDR1 is GTSNPN and CDR2 SVGIG (reference sequence).

This clone came up once. V gene TRBV2 combines with J gene TRBJ2-7; TRBD2 matches 10 bases. The CDR3 sequence is 16 residues long. With 2 bases clipped from V and 4 bases from J, the junction kept 8 bases outside the gene matches. Germline values: CDR1 SNHLY, CDR2 FYNNEI. In DNA form, the CDR3 reads TGTGCCAGCAGTGAAAGTAGCGGGGGGCCCTATTACGAGCAGTACTTC. Protein sequence: CASSESSGGPYYEQYF.

The rearrangement joins TRBV7-2 to TRBJ1-5; TRBD1 matches 8 bases. The CDR3 length is 14 residues. V trimming: 4 bases; J trimming: 5 bases; junction bases outside the gene matches: 4. Germline V lookup: CDR1 SGHTA, CDR2 FQGNSA. For the CDR3, the DNA is TGTGCCAGCAGCTACAGGGGGGGCGATCAGCCCCAGCATTTT. Translation: CASSYRGGDQPQHF. The variable domain in full, with the rest retrieved from reference TRBV7-2 and TRBJ1-5, is GAGVSQSPSNKVTEKGKDVELRCDPISGHTALYWYRQSLGQGLEFLIYFQGNSAPDKSGLPSDRFSAERTGGSVSTLTIQRTQQEDSAVYLCASSYRGGDQPQHFGDGTRLSIL.

The J gene is TRBJ1-5, the V gene TRBV6-1; the D is unclear. V lost 2 bases, J lost 6 bases, and 17 bases lay in between. This CDR3 spans 16 amino acids. CDR1 is MNHNS and CDR2 is SASEGT in the germline V gene. The CDR3 reads CASSEWTSLPGQPQHF. The CDR3 DNA is TGTGCCAGCAGTGAATGGACCTCCCTTCCGGGTCAGCCCCAGCATTTT.

V usage is TRBV9 and J usage is TRBJ2-7; unclear D gene. Trimming left V 4 bases short and J 3 bases short, with 5 bases between. CDR3 length: 11 amino acids. CDR1 is SGDLS, CDR2 YYNGEE, per germline. The DNA of the CDR3 is TGTGCCAGCAGCATCCTCTACGAGCAGTACTTC. Translated, it gives CASSILYEQYF.

The J gene is TRBJ2-1, the V gene TRBV7-3; 10 positions agree with TRBD2. The CDR3 covers 14 residues. The V and J ends lost 5 bases and 5 bases, in that order; junction bases with no gene match: 3. Germline loops: CDR1 SGHTA, CDR2 FQGTGA. The CDR3 bases are TGTGCCAGCAGCCCAGGACTAGCGGACAATGAGCAGTTCTTC. This encodes CASSPGLADNEQFF.

The rearrangement joins TRBV9 to TRBJ1-1; 9 bases align to TRBD1. With 4 bases clipped from V and 1 base from J, the junction kept 11 bases outside the gene matches. CDR3 length: 17 residues. Germline V CDR1 and CDR2: SGDLS, YYNGEE. The CDR3 loop reads CASSISGTGYKNTEAFF. CDR3 nucleotide sequence: TGTGCCAGCAGCATTTCCGGGACAGGGTATAAGAACACTGAAGCTTTCTTT.

This clone was detected once. The rearrangement links TRBV7-3 to TRBJ2-3, with D hard to call. The V end lost 1 base, the J end lost 8 bases, and 10 bases lay between the germline ends. From germline, CDR1 is SGHTA and CDR2 FQGTGA. This CDR3 spans 13 amino acids. CDR3: CASSLIALGTQYF. DNA for the CDR3: TGTGCCAGCAGCTTAATCGCACTCGGTACGCAGTATTTT.

The rearrangement joins TRBV30 to TRBJ1-2; D unclear. In germline, CDR1 is GTSNPN, CDR2 SVGIG (reference sequence). The CDR3 contains 10 residues. The V end was cut by 2 bases, the J end by 11 bases, with 9 bases between. Written as DNA, the CDR3 is TGTGCCTGGAGTTCACGATTTTACACCTTC. This gives the protein CAWSSRFYTF.

This sequence joins TRBV6-6 and TRBJ2-7; tentative D call: TRBD2 (5 bases). The CDR3 has 15 residues. Deletions cut 5 bases from V and 0 bases from J, with 14 bases between. Germline CDR1 and CDR2: MNHNY and SVGAGI (reference sequence). The CDR3 is CASSPSGLGSYEQYF. The CDR3 bases are TGTGCCAGCAGTCCTTCGGGGTTGGGCTCCTACGAGCAGTACTTC.